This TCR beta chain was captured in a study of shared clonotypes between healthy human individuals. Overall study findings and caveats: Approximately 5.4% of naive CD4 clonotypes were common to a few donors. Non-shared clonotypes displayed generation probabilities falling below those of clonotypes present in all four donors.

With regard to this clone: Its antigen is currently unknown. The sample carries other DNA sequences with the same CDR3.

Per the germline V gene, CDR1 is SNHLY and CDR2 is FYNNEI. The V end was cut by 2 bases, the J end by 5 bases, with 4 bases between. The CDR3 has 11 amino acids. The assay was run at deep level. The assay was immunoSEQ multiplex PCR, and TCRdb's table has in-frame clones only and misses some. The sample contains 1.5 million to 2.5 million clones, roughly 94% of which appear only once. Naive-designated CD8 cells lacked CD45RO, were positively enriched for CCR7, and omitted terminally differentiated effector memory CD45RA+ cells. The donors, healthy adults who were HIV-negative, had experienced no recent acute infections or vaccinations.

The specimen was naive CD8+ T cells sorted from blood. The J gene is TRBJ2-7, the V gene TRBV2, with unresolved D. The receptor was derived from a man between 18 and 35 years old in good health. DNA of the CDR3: TGTGCCAGCAGTGAACTCAACGAGCAGTACTTC. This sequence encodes CASSELNEQYF.